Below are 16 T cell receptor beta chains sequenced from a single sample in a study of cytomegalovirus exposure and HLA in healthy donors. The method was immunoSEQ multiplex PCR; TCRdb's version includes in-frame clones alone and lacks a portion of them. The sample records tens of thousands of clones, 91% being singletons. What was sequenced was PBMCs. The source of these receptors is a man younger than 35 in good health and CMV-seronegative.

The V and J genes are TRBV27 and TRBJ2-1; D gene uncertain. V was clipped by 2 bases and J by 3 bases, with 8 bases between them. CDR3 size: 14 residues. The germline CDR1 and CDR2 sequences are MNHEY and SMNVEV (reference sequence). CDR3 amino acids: CASSLRADYNEQFF. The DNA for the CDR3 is TGTGCCAGCAGTTTACGTGCAGACTACAATGAGCAGTTCTTC.

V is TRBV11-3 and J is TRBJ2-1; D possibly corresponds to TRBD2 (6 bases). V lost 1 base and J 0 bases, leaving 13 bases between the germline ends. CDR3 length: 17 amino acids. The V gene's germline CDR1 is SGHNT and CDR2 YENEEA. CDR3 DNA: TGTGCCAGCAGCTTAGGGGGAGGAGGTTACTCCTACAATGAGCAGTTCTTC. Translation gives CASSLGGGGYSYNEQFF. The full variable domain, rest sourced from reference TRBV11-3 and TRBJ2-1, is EAGVVQSPRYKIIEKKQPVAFWCNPISGHNTLYWYLQNLGQGPELLIRYENEEAVDDSQLPKDRFSAERLKGVDSTLKIQPAELGDSAVYLCASSLGGGGYSYNEQFFGPGTRLTVL.

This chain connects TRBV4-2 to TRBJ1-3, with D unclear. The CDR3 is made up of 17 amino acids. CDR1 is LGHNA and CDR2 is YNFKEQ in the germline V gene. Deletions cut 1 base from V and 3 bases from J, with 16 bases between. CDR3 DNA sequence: TGTGCCAGCAGCCAAGGGGAGGGCGGTTCCCTTGGAAACACCATATATTTT. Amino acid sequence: CASSQGEGGSLGNTIYF.

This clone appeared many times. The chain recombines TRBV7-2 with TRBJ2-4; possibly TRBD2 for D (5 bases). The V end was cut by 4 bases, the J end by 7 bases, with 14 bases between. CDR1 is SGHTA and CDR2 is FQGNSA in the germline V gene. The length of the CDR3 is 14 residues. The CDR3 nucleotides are TGTGCCAGCAGCTCACCGTCGGACTGGAACATTCAGTACTTC. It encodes CASSSPSDWNIQYF.

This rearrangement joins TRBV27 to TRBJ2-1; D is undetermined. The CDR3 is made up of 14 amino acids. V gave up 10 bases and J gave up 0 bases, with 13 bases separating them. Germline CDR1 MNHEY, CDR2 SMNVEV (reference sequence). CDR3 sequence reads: CATSLQSSYNEQFF. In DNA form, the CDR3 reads TGTGCCACCTCCCTACAGAGCTCCTACAATGAGCAGTTCTTC.

This CDR3 reads CASSLGAGVSGELFF. In nucleotides, the CDR3 is TGTGCCAGCAGCTTAGGAGCGGGAGTGTCCGGGGAGCTGTTTTTT. The chain combines TRBV7-2 with TRBJ2-2; 8 bases are shared with TRBD2. Germline CDR1 and CDR2: SGHTA and FQGNSA. The CDR3 covers 15 residues. With V trimmed by 1 base and J by 6 bases, 4 bases remained unmatched. Together with reference TRBV7-2 and TRBJ2-2, the CDR3 gives the full variable domain: GAGVSQSPSNKVTEKGKDVELRCDPISGHTALYWYRQSLGQGLEFLIYFQGNSAPDKSGLPSDRFSAERTGGSVSTLTIQRTQQEDSAVYLCASSLGAGVSGELFFGEGSRLTVL.

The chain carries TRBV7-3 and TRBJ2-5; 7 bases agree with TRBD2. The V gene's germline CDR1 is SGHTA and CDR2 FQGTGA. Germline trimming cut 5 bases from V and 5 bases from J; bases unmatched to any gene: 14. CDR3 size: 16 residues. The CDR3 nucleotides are TGTGCCAGCAGCCCACCGACTAGCACGGGGTTGGAGACCCAGTACTTC. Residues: CASSPPTSTGLETQYF.

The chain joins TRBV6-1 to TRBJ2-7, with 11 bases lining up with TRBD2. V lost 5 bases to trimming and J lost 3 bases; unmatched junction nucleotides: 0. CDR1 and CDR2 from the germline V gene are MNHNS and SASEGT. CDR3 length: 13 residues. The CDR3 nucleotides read TGTGCCAGCAGTACTAGCGGGAGCTACGAGCAGTACTTC. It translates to CASSTSGSYEQYF.

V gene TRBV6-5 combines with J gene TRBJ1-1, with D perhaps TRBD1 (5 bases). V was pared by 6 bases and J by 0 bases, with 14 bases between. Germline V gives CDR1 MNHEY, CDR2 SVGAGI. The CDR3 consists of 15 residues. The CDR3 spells CASSPLGGLNTEAFF. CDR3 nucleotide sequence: TGTGCCAGCAGCCCACTGGGGGGTCTGAACACTGAAGCTTTCTTT.

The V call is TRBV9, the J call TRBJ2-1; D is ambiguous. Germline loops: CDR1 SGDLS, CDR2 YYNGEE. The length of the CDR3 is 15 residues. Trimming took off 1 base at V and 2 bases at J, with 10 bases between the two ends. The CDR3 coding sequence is TGTGCCAGCAGCGTATTGGCCGTCCCCTACAATGAGCAGTTCTTC. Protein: CASSVLAVPYNEQFF.

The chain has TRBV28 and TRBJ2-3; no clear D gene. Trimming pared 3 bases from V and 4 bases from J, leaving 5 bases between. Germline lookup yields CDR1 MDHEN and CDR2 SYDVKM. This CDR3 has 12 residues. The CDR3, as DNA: TGTGCCAGCAGTTTCCTTGCAGATACGCAGTATTTT. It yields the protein CASSFLADTQYF.

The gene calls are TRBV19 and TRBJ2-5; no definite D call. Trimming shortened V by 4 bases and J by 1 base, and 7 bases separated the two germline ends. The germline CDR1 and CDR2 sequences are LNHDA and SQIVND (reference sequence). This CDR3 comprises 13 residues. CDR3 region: CASSRALQETQYF. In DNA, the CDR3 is TGTGCCAGTAGTAGGGCCCTCCAAGAGACCCAGTACTTC.

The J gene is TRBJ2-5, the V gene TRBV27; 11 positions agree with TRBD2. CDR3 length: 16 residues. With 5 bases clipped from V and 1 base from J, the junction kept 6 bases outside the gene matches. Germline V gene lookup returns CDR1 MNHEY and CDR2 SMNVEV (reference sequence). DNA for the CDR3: TGTGCCAGCAGTCAAAGCGGACTAGCGGGCCAAGAGACCCAGTACTTC. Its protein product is CASSQSGLAGQETQYF.

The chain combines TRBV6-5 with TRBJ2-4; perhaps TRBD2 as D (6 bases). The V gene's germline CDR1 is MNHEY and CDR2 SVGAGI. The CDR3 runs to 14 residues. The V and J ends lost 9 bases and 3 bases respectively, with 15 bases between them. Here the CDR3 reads CASRGSWGKNIQYF. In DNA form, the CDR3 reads TGTGCCAGTCGGGGGTCCTGGGGCAAAAACATTCAGTACTTC.

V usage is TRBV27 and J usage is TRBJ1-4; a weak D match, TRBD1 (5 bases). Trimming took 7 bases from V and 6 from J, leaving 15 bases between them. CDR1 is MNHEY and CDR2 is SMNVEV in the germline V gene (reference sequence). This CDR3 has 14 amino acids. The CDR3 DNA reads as TGTGCCAGCACCCCCACCAGACAGTATGAAAAACTGTTTTTT. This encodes CASTPTRQYEKLFF.

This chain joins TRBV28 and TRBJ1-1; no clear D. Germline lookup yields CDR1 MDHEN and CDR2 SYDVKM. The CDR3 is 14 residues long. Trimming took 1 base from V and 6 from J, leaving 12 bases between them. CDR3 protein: CASSLSNTYAEAFF. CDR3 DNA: TGTGCCAGCAGTTTATCCAACACGTACGCTGAAGCTTTCTTT.